Below, one T cell receptor beta chain is given with its context. This clone was found once. Its antigen has not been determined. Base quality data are lacking; no much larger clone is found one base away. Reading the germline V gene gives CDR1 SGHRS and CDR2 YFSETQ. The germline ends are 11 bases apart after V is trimmed by 6 bases and J by 2 bases. Its CDR3 holds 14 amino acids, cysteine through phenylalanine. Here the CDR3 DNA is all that survives: 42 bases in frame from base 1. These data originate in a study of cytomegalovirus exposure and HLA in healthy donors (dated 2017 in TCRdb). About the full investigation: According to a later analysis, one platform produced both the 100 to 150 validation repertoires and the approximately 670 repertoires of the first cohort. To predict cytomegalovirus infection status, the study combined high-throughput TCR immunosequencing, statistical association of individual TCRs with disease status, and machine learning. The aim of the study was to test whether cataloging public T cell receptors could identify signatures of past pathogen exposure. In addition to the first cohort of approximately 650 subjects, a separate validation cohort of approximately 110 different subjects was used. General findings and caveats noted by the study authors: The validation cohort had no HLA typing available for a later analysis, so co-occurrence within that cohort was assessed over all 130 or so repertoires. In a later analysis, TCRs clustered in the first cohort were found to also tend to co-occur in the approximately 120 validation repertoires, with 85% to 95% of cluster scores above 0. The authors suggested that the approach could potentially be extended to other disease states and immunological phenotypes. In the study, around 160 TCR beta chains were listed as associated with cytomegalovirus. The classifier was reported to diagnose cytomegalovirus status with high specificity and sensitivity in both the original and validation cohorts. While some public TCRs were present in many individuals, most TCR sequences turned up only very rarely across donors. Three of the identified cytomegalovirus-associated TCR beta chains were confirmed in vitro to be specific for cytomegalovirus antigens.

Separate from the approximately 700-subject first cohort, the validation cohort of about 130 subjects was the group to which the donors belonged. The library came from the immunoSEQ multiplex PCR assay. The paper's processing steps were these. A statistical classification framework was developed to diagnose cytomegalovirus status using the catalog of TCR beta chain sequences. Not all clones reach the TCRdb copy of this immuneACCESS table, which keeps in-frame sequences only. Checked studies attribute under half of the gap to unresolved V genes and leave the rest unexplained. The V and J calls and clone size are taken from that table; D and trimming were inferred from the DNA. This sample has about 160,000 clones in its table, and roughly 91% of those were observed once. The ten largest clones add up to just over 4% of the sample.

The sequencing sample was made of PBMCs. The receptor comes from a young man in good health and CMV-seropositive. This receptor chain uses TRBV5-1 and TRBJ2-2; the D gene is perhaps TRBD2, on 5 matching bases. The CDR3 is CASKQDSNTGELFF. The DNA sequence reads TGCGCCAGCAAGCAGGACTCTAACACCGGGGAGCTGTTTTTT.